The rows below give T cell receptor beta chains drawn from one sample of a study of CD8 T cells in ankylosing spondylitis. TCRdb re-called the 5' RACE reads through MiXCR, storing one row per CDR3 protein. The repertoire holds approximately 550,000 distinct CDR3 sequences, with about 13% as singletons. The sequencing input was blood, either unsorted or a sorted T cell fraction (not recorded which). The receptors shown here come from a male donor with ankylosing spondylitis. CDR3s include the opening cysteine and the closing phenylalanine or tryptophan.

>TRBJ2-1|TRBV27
CASSPGQGNVLGEQFF
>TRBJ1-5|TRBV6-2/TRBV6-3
CASSYRNQPQHF
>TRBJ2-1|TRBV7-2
CASSQLTSGTYNEQFF
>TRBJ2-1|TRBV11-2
CASSPWRTTYNEQFF
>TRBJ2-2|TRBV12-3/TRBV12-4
CASSPRTGRTGELFF
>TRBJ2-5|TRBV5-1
CASSLADTSGIQETQYF
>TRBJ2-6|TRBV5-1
CASTREGLSSGANVLTF
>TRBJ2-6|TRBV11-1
CASSLDRQGKTGANVLTF
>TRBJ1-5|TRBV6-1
CASMKGVNSNQPQHF
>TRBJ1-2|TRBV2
CASSEIGTNGVGYTF
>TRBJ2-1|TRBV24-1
CATARRTYNEQFF
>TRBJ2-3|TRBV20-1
CSANPRTSGTLRSPDTQYF
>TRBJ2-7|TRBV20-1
CSARDESGSSYEQYF
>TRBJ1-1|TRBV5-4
CASSLVGRGGTEAFF
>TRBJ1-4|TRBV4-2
CASSQGQVYEKLFF
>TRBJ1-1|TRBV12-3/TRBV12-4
CASSQGGALMNTEAFF
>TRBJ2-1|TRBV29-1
CSVVTSGASEQFF
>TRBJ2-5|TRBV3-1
CASSQDWRETQYF
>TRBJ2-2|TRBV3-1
CASRRGPGTGELFF
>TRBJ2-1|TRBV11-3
CASSLAQVYNEQFF
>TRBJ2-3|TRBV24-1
CATSTWEEDTQYF
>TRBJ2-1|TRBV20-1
CSANKGTSLRNEQFF
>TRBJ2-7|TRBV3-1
CASSQRDSSYEQYF
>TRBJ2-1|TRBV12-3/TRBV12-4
CASSFQVGGGNEQFF
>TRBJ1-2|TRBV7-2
CASSLGTTMGYTF
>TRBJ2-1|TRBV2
CAGSTNEQFF
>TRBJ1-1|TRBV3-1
CASSLQGSIEAFF
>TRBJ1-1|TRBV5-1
CASSLAVPGGLNTEAFF
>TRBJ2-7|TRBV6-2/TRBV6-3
CASNQGNSYEQYF
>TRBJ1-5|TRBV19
CASSKPPGQGNQPQHF